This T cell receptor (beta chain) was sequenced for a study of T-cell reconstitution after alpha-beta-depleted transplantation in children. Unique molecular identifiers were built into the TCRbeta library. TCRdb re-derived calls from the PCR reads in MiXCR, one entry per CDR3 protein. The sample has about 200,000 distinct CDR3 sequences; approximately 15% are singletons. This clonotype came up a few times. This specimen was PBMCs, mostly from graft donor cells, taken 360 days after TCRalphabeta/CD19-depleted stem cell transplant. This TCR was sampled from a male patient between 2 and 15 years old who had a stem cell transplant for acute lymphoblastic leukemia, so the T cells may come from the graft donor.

The CDR3 DNA follows: TGCGCCAGCAGCTTGGAGTGGCGGAACACAGATACGCAGTATTTT. This codes for CASSLEWRNTDTQYF. The J gene is TRBJ2-3, the V gene TRBV5-1; D is undetermined. V lost 0 bases and J lost 2, with 10 bases in between. CDR1 and CDR2 from the germline V gene are SGHRS and YFSETQ. The CDR3 length is 15 residues.